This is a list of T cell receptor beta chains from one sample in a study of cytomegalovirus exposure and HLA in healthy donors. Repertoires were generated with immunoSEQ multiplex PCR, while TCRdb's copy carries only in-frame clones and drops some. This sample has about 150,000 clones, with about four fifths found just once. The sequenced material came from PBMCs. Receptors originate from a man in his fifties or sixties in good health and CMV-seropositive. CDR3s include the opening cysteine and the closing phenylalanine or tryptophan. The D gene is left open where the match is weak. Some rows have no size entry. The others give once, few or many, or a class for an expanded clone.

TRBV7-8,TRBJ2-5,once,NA,TGTGCCAGCAGCTTAGTACAGGTAGAGACCCAGTACTTC,CASSLVQVETQYF
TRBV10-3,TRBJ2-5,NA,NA,TGTGCCATCAGTGAGTATAACAGGGTAGAGAGCCGAGAGCAGTACTTC,CAISEYNRVESREQYF
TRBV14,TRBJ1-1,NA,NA,TGTGCCAGCAGCCAAGAGTTCCGGGGGAATGCTTTCTTT,CASSQEFRGNAFF
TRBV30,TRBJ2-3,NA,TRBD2,TGTGCCTGGAGTGTAAGTAGGACTAGCGGTAGCACAGATACGCAGTATTTT,CAWSVSRTSGSTDTQYF
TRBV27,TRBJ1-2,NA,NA,TGTGCCAGCAGTTTGAGTGCTTTCTATGGCTACACCTTC,CASSLSAFYGYTF
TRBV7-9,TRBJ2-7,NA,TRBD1,TGTGCCAGCAGCCACCACAGAGACAGGGGATCCTACGAGCAGTACTTC,CASSHHRDRGSYEQYF
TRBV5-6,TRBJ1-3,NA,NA,TGTGCCAGCAGCCAAAGACAGTGGAGCTCTGGAAACACCATATATTTT,CASSQRQWSSGNTIYF
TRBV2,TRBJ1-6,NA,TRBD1,TGTGCCAGCAGTATGGGACAGGGTGGATCACCCCTCCACTTT,CASSMGQGGSPLHF
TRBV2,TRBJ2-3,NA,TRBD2,TGTGCCAGCGCAAGGACTAGCGATCCAGATACGCAGTATTTT,CASARTSDPDTQYF
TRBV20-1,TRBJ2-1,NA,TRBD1,TGCAGTGCAAATAACGACAGGGGATCGCTCTTC,CSANNDRGSLF
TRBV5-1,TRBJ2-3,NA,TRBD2,TGCGCCAGCAGGGAACTAGCGGGAGGGTCAGATACGCAGTATTTT,CASRELAGGSDTQYF
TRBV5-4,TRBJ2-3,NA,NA,TGTGCCAGCAGGCGGGGAACAGGGGCCACAGATACGCAGTATTTT,CASRRGTGATDTQYF
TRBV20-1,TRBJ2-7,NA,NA,TGCAGTGCTAGAGCCGTGGGGGGGCAGTACTTC,CSARAVGGQYF
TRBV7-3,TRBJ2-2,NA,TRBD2,TGTGCCAGCAGCTTGAGCGGGAGCTACACCGGGGAGCTGTTTTTT,CASSLSGSYTGELFF
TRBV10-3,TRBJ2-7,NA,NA,TGTGCCATCAGTGAGTCGACGGGTGCCTACGAGCAGTACTTC,CAISESTGAYEQYF
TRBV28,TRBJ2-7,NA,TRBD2,TGTGCGGGGGGAGGGACCTACGAGCAGTACTTC,CAGGGTYEQYF
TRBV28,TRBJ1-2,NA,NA,TGTGCCAGCAGTTTACGCAGGATGTATGGCTACACCTTC,CASSLRRMYGYTF
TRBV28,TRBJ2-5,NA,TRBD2,TGTGCCAGCAGTTCCCGCATGCGGGGGAGCCAAGAGACCCAGTACTTC,CASSSRMRGSQETQYF
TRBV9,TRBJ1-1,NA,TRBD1,TGTGCCAGCAGCGTACAGGGGGCATGGAACACTGAAGCTTTCTTT,CASSVQGAWNTEAFF
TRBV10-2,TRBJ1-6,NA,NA,TGCGCCAGCAGTATACAGGGAACTAATTCACCCCTCCACTTT,CASSIQGTNSPLHF
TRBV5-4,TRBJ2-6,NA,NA,TGTGCCAGCAGTACGGGGGGGGCCAACGTCCTGACTTTC,CASSTGGANVLTF
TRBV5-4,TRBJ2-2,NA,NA,TGTGCCAGCAGCTTGGGGGGTAGCGATGCCGGGGAGCTGTTTTTT,CASSLGGSDAGELFF
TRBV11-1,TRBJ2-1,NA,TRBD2,TGTGCCAGCAGCTTGACTGGGAGGGCGAACAATGAGCAGTTCTTC,CASSLTGRANNEQFF
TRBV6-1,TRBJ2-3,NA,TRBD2,TGTGCCAGCAGCCGACTAGCGGGAGGCACAGATACGCAGTATTTT,CASSRLAGGTDTQYF
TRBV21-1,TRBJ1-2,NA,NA,TGTGCCAGCAGCAAAAAGACAGGGGAACAGAATGGCTACACCTTC,CASSKKTGEQNGYTF
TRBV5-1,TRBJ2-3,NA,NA,TGCGCCAGCAGCCCTACCACAGGGCCGGATACGCAGTATTTT,CASSPTTGPDTQYF
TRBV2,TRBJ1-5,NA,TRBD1,TGTGCCAGCAGCGGGATGTTTGGGACAGGGGCGGATGGCAATCAGCCCCAGCATTTT,CASSGMFGTGADGNQPQHF
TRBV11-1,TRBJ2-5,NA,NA,TGTGCCAGCAGCTTGACGGGAATCCCACAAGAGACCCAGTACTTC,CASSLTGIPQETQYF
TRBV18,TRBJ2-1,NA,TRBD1,TGTGCCAGCTCCCCCACAGGGGCCTCTACCTACAATGAGCAGTTCTTC,CASSPTGASTYNEQFF
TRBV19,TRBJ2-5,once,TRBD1,TGTGCCAGTAGTATAGGCCAGGGGGCACAAGAGACCCAGTACTTC,CASSIGQGAQETQYF
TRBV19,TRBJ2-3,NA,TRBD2,TGTGCCAGTAGTCCTGGGACTAGCGGCACAGATACGCAGTATTTT,CASSPGTSGTDTQYF
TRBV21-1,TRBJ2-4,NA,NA,TGTGCCAGCAGCAATCATGAAACAGGGAGTTCCAAAAACATTCAGTACTTC,CASSNHETGSSKNIQYF
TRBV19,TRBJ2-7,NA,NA,TGTGCCAGTAGTCCTGGGGAGAACGAGCAGTACTTC,CASSPGENEQYF
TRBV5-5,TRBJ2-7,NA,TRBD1,TGTGCCAGCAGCGGACGACAGGGGGTGGGAGCCGAGCAGTACTTC,CASSGRQGVGAEQYF
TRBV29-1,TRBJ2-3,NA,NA,TGCAGTGGCACGGGCCAGGGGCAAGATACGCAGTATTTT,CSGTGQGQDTQYF
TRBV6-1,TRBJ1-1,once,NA,TGTGCCAGCAGTGAAGCGCTTCCTTCGGTGAACACTGAAGCTTTCTTT,CASSEALPSVNTEAFF
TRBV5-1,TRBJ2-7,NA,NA,TGCGCCAGCAGCGGTCGTTCCCTCGCAAGCTCCTACGAGCAGTACTTC,CASSGRSLASSYEQYF
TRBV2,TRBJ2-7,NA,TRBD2,TGTGCCAGCAGTTTGACTAGCGGGTACTCCTACGAGCAGTACTTC,CASSLTSGYSYEQYF
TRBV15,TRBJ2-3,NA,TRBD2,TGTGCCACCAGCAGAGGAGCTAGCGGGGGCACAGATACGCAGTATTTT,CATSRGASGGTDTQYF
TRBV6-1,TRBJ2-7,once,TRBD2,TGTGCCAGCAGGGGGACTAGCGGGACCTACGAGCAGTACTTC,CASRGTSGTYEQYF
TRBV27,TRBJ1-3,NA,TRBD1,TGTGCCAGCAGTCGATTGGGGGACAGGGGAAACACCATATATTTT,CASSRLGDRGNTIYF